The 14 T cell receptor beta chains in this list originate from one sample, sequenced in a study of monozygotic twins with inflammatory bowel disease. TCRdb reprocessed the 5' RACE reads; each CDR3 protein has one entry and no DNA is given. Its listing shows around 400,000 distinct CDR3 sequences. Sequenced material: blood. The receptor source for this set is a human donor with ulcerative colitis or Crohn's disease, or a healthy co-twin of an affected twin (not recorded which).

The rearrangement uses TRBV25-1 and TRBJ2-5; TCRdb's assignment of TRBD2 cannot be checked, as there is no DNA. Looked up from germline, CDR1 is MGHDK and CDR2 is SYGVNS. This CDR3 has 14 residues. The CDR3 reads CASSETLATETQYF.

The chain carries TRBV7-9 and TRBJ2-1; TCRdb's assignment of TRBD2 cannot be checked, as there is no DNA. CDR3 length: 16 residues. Germline loops: CDR1 SEHNR, CDR2 FQNEAQ (reference sequence). CDR3 loop: CASSIPAGESYNEQFF.

The V call is TRBV4-1, the J call TRBJ2-7; TCRdb picks TRBD1, but there is no DNA to check that call. CDR1 is MGHRA and CDR2 is YSYEKL in the germline V gene. This CDR3 has 14 residues. The CDR3 sequence: CASSQTGTTYEQYF.

This chain connects TRBV7-9 to TRBJ2-2. The CDR3 runs 15 residues. The germline V gene encodes CDR1 SEHNR and CDR2 FQNEAQ (reference sequence). The CDR3 spells CASNLVGANTGELFF.

The V gene is TRBV15, the J gene TRBJ2-2; TCRdb returns TRBD2, unconfirmable since there is no DNA. Germline CDR1 reads LNHNV; CDR2 reads YYDKDF (reference sequence). CDR3 size: 14 residues. The CDR3 loop is CATSRAGGTGELFF.

The chain is built from TRBV12-3 or TRBV12-4 and TRBJ2-2; TCRdb returns TRBD1, unconfirmable since there is no DNA. This CDR3 is built from 18 residues. The CDR3 loop reads CASSSYRDGRPNTGELFF.

V usage is TRBV20-1 and J usage is TRBJ2-1; TCRdb indicates TRBD1, and absent DNA this call remains unverified. Germline V gives CDR1 DFQATT, CDR2 SNEGSKA (reference sequence). The CDR3 length is 14 residues. The CDR3 reads CSARRGLVYNEQFF.

V and J are TRBV7-9 and TRBJ2-3. The CDR3 loop spans 13 amino acids. CDR1 and CDR2 from the germline V gene are SEHNR and FQNEAQ (reference sequence). This CDR3 reads CASSYLGTDTQYF.

This rearrangement joins TRBV12-3 or TRBV12-4 to TRBJ1-1; no DNA is available, so the TRBD1 call from TCRdb remains unchecked. The CDR3 is 14 amino acids. The CDR3 region is CASSTSGGGTEAFF.

The rearrangement uses TRBV3-1 and TRBJ1-2; TCRdb's D gene call, TRBD1, goes unchecked for lack of DNA. The CDR3 totals 16 residues. The germline V gene encodes CDR1 LGHDT and CDR2 YNNKEL (reference sequence). CDR3 protein: CASSQTDRASNYGYTF.

The chain's CDR3 is CASSLKRETTQYF. The V gene is TRBV27, the J gene TRBJ2-3; TCRdb's D gene call, TRBD2, goes unchecked for lack of DNA. Germline V lookup: CDR1 MNHEY, CDR2 SMNVEV (reference sequence). The CDR3 is 13 amino acids.

The chain carries TRBV10-3 and TRBJ2-3; the TCRdb call, TRBD2, lacks DNA for checking. Germline V gives CDR1 ENHRY, CDR2 SYGVKD. This CDR3 spans 14 amino acids. The CDR3 reads CAIRAGGLMDTQYF.

The chain couples TRBV7-2 to TRBJ1-2; no DNA is available, so the TRBD1 call from TCRdb remains unchecked. Per germline, CDR1 SGHTA and CDR2 FQGNSA. This CDR3 is built from 15 residues. The CDR3 region is CASSLGGAVVERYTF.

The chain joins TRBV7-2 to TRBJ2-4; lacking DNA, the TRBD1 call made by TCRdb goes unchecked. The CDR3 is made up of 13 amino acids. CDR1 and CDR2 (germline): SGHTA, FQGNSA. CDR3 sequence: CASTPGQGYIQYF. Full variable domain (missing parts from reference TRBV7-2 and TRBJ2-4): GAGVSQSPSNKVTEKGKDVELRCDPISGHTALYWYRQSLGQGLEFLIYFQGNSAPDKSGLPSDRFSAERTGGSVSTLTIQRTQQEDSAVYLCASTPGQGYIQYFGAGTRLSVL.